This T cell receptor (beta chain) was profiled in a study of cytomegalovirus exposure and HLA in healthy donors. Study-wide points: Later on, analysis showed that most CMV-associated TCR beta chains appeared to be HLA-restricted.

13 Jbeta primers and 60 Vbeta primers were used for the PCR. TCRdb's copy holds only in-frame clones and misses some; the assay was immunoSEQ multiplex PCR. The sample includes approximately 150,000 clones, around 86% of them seen just once. About this clone itself: Its target is unknown.

The TCR was taken from a male donor in good health and CMV-seronegative. Sample: PBMCs.

DNA of the CDR3: TGTGCCAGCAGCTCTGAGCCGGGGGGGGAAAAACTGTTTTTT. It specifies CASSSEPGGEKLFF. V usage is TRBV11-2 and J usage is TRBJ1-4; a weak D match, TRBD1 (5 bases). This CDR3 spans 14 amino acids. Germline CDR1 reads SGHAT; CDR2 reads FQNNGV. V dropped 4 bases and J dropped 8 bases, with 14 bases sitting between them.